Each of the 19 T cell receptor beta chains below was sequenced from the same sample in a study of T cell repertoires in cytomegalovirus infection. TCRdb used MiXCR to reprocess the reads, holding one entry per CDR3 protein. The sample includes about 360,000 distinct CDR3 sequences, about 35% of them seen just once. No antigen is known for these receptors. The source was cultured PBMCs, collected from culture after CMV antigen stimulation. The receptors here all came from a human donor in good health (CMV status not recorded). Some clones in this sample may be carry-over from other donors' samples.

There are a few counts of this clonotype. The chain couples TRBV7-6 to TRBJ2-5; D is unclear. Between the trimmed V and J ends, which lost 3 bases and 5 bases, there was a span of 10 bases. This CDR3 is built from 13 residues. Per germline, CDR1 SGHVS and CDR2 FNYEAQ. This chain's CDR3 is CASSFPSPETQYF. Written as DNA, the CDR3 is TGTGCCAGCAGCTTCCCCTCCCCGGAGACCCAGTACTTC.

V and J are TRBV6-1 and TRBJ2-1; 13 bases are shared with TRBD2. The CDR3 loop spans 15 amino acids. Germline values: CDR1 MNHNS, CDR2 SASEGT. The ends lost 10 bases at V and 8 bases at J; junction bases unmatched: 11. CDR3 bases: TGTGCCACCCGGACCGGGACTAGCGGGACCGATGAGCAGTTCTTC. Its protein is CATRTGTSGTDEQFF.

This chain uses TRBV12-3 or TRBV12-4 with TRBJ1-1, with D possibly being TRBD1 (5 bases). The CDR3 extends over 16 amino acids. Trimming shortened V by 3 bases and J by 0 bases, and 14 bases separated the two germline ends. CDR3 amino acids: CASSLRQGGVNTEAFF. CDR3 coding DNA: TGTGCCAGCAGTTTGAGGCAGGGAGGGGTGAACACTGAAGCTTTCTTT.

The chain carries TRBV7-4 and TRBJ2-7; D might be TRBD1 (5 bases). The CDR3 contains 22 residues. Trimming removed 0 bases from V and 1 base from J, with 31 bases in between. Per germline, CDR1 SGHVT and CDR2 SQSDAQ. As DNA, the CDR3 is TGTGCCAGCAGCTTAGCGCTTCGGTCAAACAGGTGGTTATGTTTGGCATCCTACGAGCAGTACGTC. This translates into CASSLALRSNRWLCLASYEQYV.

The J gene is TRBJ2-7, the V gene TRBV10-1; TRBD2 matches at 14 bases. The V gene's germline CDR1 is WNHNN and CDR2 SYGVQD (reference sequence). The CDR3 has 15 residues. CDR3 loop: CGTGTSGSGDYEQYV. CDR3 DNA sequence: TGCGGGACCGGGACTAGCGGGAGCGGAGACTACGAGCAGTACGTC.

The genes are TRBV5-1 and TRBJ2-7; possible D gene TRBD2, 5 bases. The CDR3 extends over 12 amino acids. The germline V gene encodes CDR1 SGHRS and CDR2 YFSETQ. Trimming cost V 0 bases and J 5 bases, with 6 bases left between them. The DNA of the CDR3 is TGCGCCAGCAGCTTGGACGGGGACGAGCAGTACTTC. Encoded protein: CASSLDGDEQYF. Combining the CDR3 with reference TRBV5-1 and TRBJ2-7 gives the whole variable domain KAGVTQTPRYLIKTRGQQVTLSCSPISGHRSVSWYQQTPGQGLQFLFEYFSETQRNKGNFPGRFSGRQFSNSRSEMNVSTLELGDSALYLCASSLDGDEQYFGPGTRLTVT.

This clonotype was detected a few times. This sequence joins TRBV7-2 and TRBJ2-1, with 13 bases fitting TRBD2. CDR3 size: 14 residues. The V gene's germline CDR1 is SGHTA and CDR2 FQGNSA. V shed 3 bases and J 10 bases; nucleotides not matched to a gene: 3. CDR3 in amino acids: CASSFGLAGDEQFF. The CDR3 region has the DNA TGTGCCAGCAGCTTTGGACTAGCGGGAGACGAGCAGTTCTTC.

This rearrangement joins TRBV2 to TRBJ2-2; perhaps TRBD2 as D (5 bases). This CDR3 spans 14 amino acids. Germline CDR1 reads SNHLY; CDR2 reads FYNNEI. V shed 1 base and J shed 4 bases, with 7 bases lying between them. The CDR3 loop reads CASSEVRVTGELFF. The CDR3 DNA sequence: TGTGCCAGCAGTGAAGTGAGGGTCACCGGGGAGCTGTTTTTT. Looking up the rest from reference TRBV2 and TRBJ2-2 gives the full variable domain: EPEVTQTPSHQVTQMGQEVILRCVPISNHLYFYWYRQILGQKVEFLVSFYNNEISEKSEIFDDQFSVERPDGSNFTLKIRSTKLEDSAMYFCASSEVRVTGELFFGEGSRLTVL.

This clonotype was recorded many times. This rearrangement joins TRBV7-2 to TRBJ1-1; D is ambiguous. Germline V lookup: CDR1 SGHTA, CDR2 FQGNSA. V shed 1 base and J shed 8 bases, with 8 bases lying between them. CDR3 length: 12 amino acids. The CDR3 reads CASSLVKREAFF. CDR3 in DNA: TGTGCCAGCAGCTTAGTTAAGAGGGAAGCTTTCTTT. Variable domain in full (rest from reference TRBV7-2 and TRBJ1-1): GAGVSQSPSNKVTEKGKDVELRCDPISGHTALYWYRQSLGQGLEFLIYFQGNSAPDKSGLPSDRFSAERTGGSVSTLTIQRTQQEDSAVYLCASSLVKREAFFGQGTRLTVV.

V is TRBV2 and J is TRBJ2-7, with 9 bases aligning to TRBD1. Trimming cost V 0 bases and J 5 bases; bases outside gene matches: 8. Germline V gene sequence: CDR1 SNHLY, CDR2 FYNNEI. The CDR3 consists of 16 residues. The CDR3 coding sequence is TGTGCCAGCAGTGAAGCGCTTTGGGACAGGGACAACGAGCAGTACGTC. Translated: CASSEALWDRDNEQYV.

In this sample, this clonotype turned up a few times. The gene calls are TRBV10-3 and TRBJ2-1; the match to TRBD2 covers 14 bases. V lost 4 bases and J lost 0; bases outside the gene matches: 8. The CDR3 is made up of 19 amino acids. Germline CDR1 reads ENHRY; CDR2 reads SYGVKD. In nucleotides, the CDR3 is TGTGCCATCAGTGGAGGACTAGCGGGAGGACGTAGCTCCTACAATGAGCAGTTCTTC. It codes for CAISGGLAGGRSSYNEQFF.

V gene TRBV4-1 combines with J gene TRBJ2-7, with TRBD1 as a possible D gene (7 bases). Germline values: CDR1 MGHRA, CDR2 YSYEKL. CDR3 length: 16 amino acids. V lost 3 bases, J lost 0 bases, and 15 bases lay in between. The CDR3 bases are TGCGCCAGCAGCCAGGGGGCGGGACAGAGCTCCTACGAGCAGTACTTC. Encoded protein: CASSQGAGQSSYEQYF.

In its sample, this clonotype was seen a few times. One junction end does not reproduce the germline sequence, and a read error may be involved. This chain connects TRBV6-5 to TRBJ2-5, with a weak D call TRBD2 (5 bases). This CDR3 region has 12 residues. Per the germline V gene, CDR1 is MNHEY and CDR2 is SVGAGI. Written as DNA, the CDR3 is TGTGCCAGCAATTACGGCGGGGAGACCCAGTACTTC. Translated: CASNYGGETQYF.

The chain joins TRBV12-5 to TRBJ2-1; 9 nucleotides line up with TRBD1. J gave up 4 bases and V 3 bases, and 7 bases lay outside the gene matches. Germline CDR1 is LGHNT and CDR2 is FRNRAP. The CDR3 spans 16 residues. The CDR3 bases are TGTGCTAGTGGTTTCGCCACAGGGGGCGCGTACAATGAGCAGTTCTTC. Its translation is CASGFATGGAYNEQFF.

The chain has TRBV2 and TRBJ2-6, with a tentative D call TRBD2 (5 bases). V was shortened by 8 bases and J by 3 bases, with 11 bases between the two germline ends. The CDR3 consists of 14 residues. Germline V gene data show CDR1 as SNHLY and CDR2 as FYNNEI. Here the CDR3 DNA reads TGTGCCAGCGCGAACGGGGTTGGGGCCAACGTCCTGACTTTC. As protein: CASANGVGANVLTF.

This clonotype came up a few times. This chain connects TRBV7-2 to TRBJ1-1; D uncertain. V was clipped by 5 bases and J by 6 bases, with 13 bases between them. The CDR3 covers 13 residues. Germline values: CDR1 SGHTA, CDR2 FQGNSA. The CDR3 loop is CASSLQARAEAFF. CDR3 coding DNA: TGTGCCAGCAGCCTCCAAGCTCGGGCTGAAGCTTTCTTT.

V is TRBV29-1 and J is TRBJ2-1; perhaps TRBD1 as D (6 bases). From germline, CDR1 is SQVTM and CDR2 ANQGSEA. CDR3 length: 13 residues. The ends were cut back, 5 bases at V and 7 bases at J, with 15 bases in the middle. CDR3 region: CSVSAGVLNEQFF. The CDR3, as DNA: TGCAGCGTTTCGGCAGGGGTTTTAAATGAGCAGTTCTTC.

The genes are TRBV6-2 or TRBV6-3 and TRBJ2-7; D may be TRBD2 (7 bases). V lost 5 bases to trimming and J lost 6 bases, with 11 bases between them. The CDR3 is made up of 12 amino acids. Germline CDR1 is MNHEY and CDR2 is SVGEGT. In nucleotides, the CDR3 is TGTGCCAGCAGTACCCGGGGGGCCGAGCAGTACGTC. Translation: CASSTRGAEQYV.

This chain connects TRBV7-3 to TRBJ2-1, with unresolved D. Trimming pared 2 bases from V and 5 bases from J, leaving 13 bases between. The CDR3 is 15 amino acids. CDR1 and CDR2 from the germline V gene are SGHTA and FQGTGA. The CDR3 bases are TGTGCCAGCAGCTTAGGGGTGATGTCCCACAATGAGCAGTTCTTC. It yields the protein CASSLGVMSHNEQFF.